A selection of T cell receptor beta chains follows, all from one sample in a study of cytomegalovirus exposure and HLA in healthy donors. Sequencing was performed with immunoSEQ multiplex PCR; in TCRdb, only in-frame clones are kept and a portion is missing. The sample has 100,000 to 150,000 clones; about 76% are singletons. Sequenced: PBMCs. The receptors were gathered from a woman in her forties in good health and CMV-seronegative. The CDR3 runs from the conserved cysteine through the conserved F or W. Each record gives: clone size, D gene, V gene, J gene, CDR3 protein, CDR3 DNA. D genes are given only for firm matches. Size tells how often a clone was seen (once, few, many) or the class of an expanded clone, and some rows leave it out.

clone size: NA; D gene: TRBD2; V gene: TRBV19; J gene: TRBJ2-3; CDR3 protein: CASSRTSLGPDTQYF; CDR3 DNA: TGTGCCAGTAGTCGGACTAGCCTTGGGCCAGATACGCAGTATTTT
clone size: NA; D gene: TRBD1; V gene: TRBV5-6; J gene: TRBJ2-3; CDR3 protein: CASSLLGQGDSTDTQYF; CDR3 DNA: TGTGCCAGCAGCTTGCTGGGACAGGGGGATAGCACAGATACGCAGTATTTT
clone size: NA; D gene: TRBD2; V gene: TRBV27; J gene: TRBJ2-1; CDR3 protein: CASSLYSSGGAFKNEQFF; CDR3 DNA: TGTGCCAGCAGTTTATATAGTAGCGGGGGAGCGTTTAAGAATGAGCAGTTCTTC
clone size: NA; D gene: TRBD2; V gene: TRBV7-7; J gene: TRBJ2-5; CDR3 protein: CASSSSGVREETQYF; CDR3 DNA: TGTGCCAGCAGCTCGAGCGGGGTCAGGGAAGAGACCCAGTACTTC
clone size: NA; D gene: NA; V gene: TRBV6-1; J gene: TRBJ1-5; CDR3 protein: CASSQGPGQPQHF; CDR3 DNA: TGTGCCAGCAGCCAGGGGCCGGGTCAGCCCCAGCATTTT
clone size: NA; D gene: TRBD1; V gene: TRBV30; J gene: TRBJ1-4; CDR3 protein: CAWTRDRPNEKLFF; CDR3 DNA: TGTGCCTGGACGAGGGACAGACCGAATGAAAAACTGTTTTTT
clone size: NA; D gene: TRBD1; V gene: TRBV5-8; J gene: TRBJ1-5; CDR3 protein: CASSLTGIGNQPQHF; CDR3 DNA: TGTGCCAGCAGCCTGACAGGGATAGGCAATCAGCCCCAGCATTTT
clone size: NA; D gene: NA; V gene: TRBV10-3; J gene: TRBJ1-3; CDR3 protein: CAISESGGSGNTIYF; CDR3 DNA: TGTGCCATCAGTGAGTCAGGGGGTTCTGGAAACACCATATATTTT
clone size: NA; D gene: NA; V gene: TRBV5-6; J gene: TRBJ2-7; CDR3 protein: CASSFVGGGSYEQYF; CDR3 DNA: TGTGCCAGCAGCTTCGTGGGGGGAGGTTCCTACGAGCAGTACTTC
clone size: NA; D gene: NA; V gene: TRBV2; J gene: TRBJ2-7; CDR3 protein: CASRLGYSSYEQYF; CDR3 DNA: TGTGCCAGCCGACTCGGGTATTCGAGCTACGAGCAGTACTTC
clone size: NA; D gene: NA; V gene: TRBV9; J gene: TRBJ1-2; CDR3 protein: CASSVVGSRDNNYGYTF; CDR3 DNA: TGTGCCAGCAGCGTAGTGGGCTCCCGGGACAATAACTATGGCTACACCTTC
clone size: NA; D gene: NA; V gene: TRBV27; J gene: TRBJ1-2; CDR3 protein: CASSLSGQDYGYTF; CDR3 DNA: TGTGCCAGCAGTTTATCGGGGCAGGACTATGGCTACACCTTC
clone size: NA; D gene: NA; V gene: TRBV6-6; J gene: TRBJ2-2; CDR3 protein: CASSYSVGNTGELFF; CDR3 DNA: TGTGCCAGCAGTTACTCTGTCGGGAACACCGGGGAGCTGTTTTTT
clone size: few; D gene: NA; V gene: TRBV2; J gene: TRBJ2-2; CDR3 protein: CASSRSNTGELFF; CDR3 DNA: TGTGCCAGCAGCCGGTCTAACACCGGGGAGCTGTTTTTT